A single sample gave rise to the 25 T cell receptor beta chains below, sequenced in a study of blood T cell repertoires in COVID-19. The repertoire was sequenced with immunoSEQ multiplex PCR; TCRdb's copy has only in-frame clones and lacks some. The repertoire holds approximately 200,000 clones, with about 93% as singletons. The sample comprised peripheral blood. These receptors were taken from a man younger than 45 with COVID-19, enrolled during active disease.

This chain links TRBV10-3 with TRBJ1-5, with 9 bases fitting TRBD1. This CDR3 is 18 amino acids long. In germline, CDR1 is ENHRY, CDR2 SYGVKD. V gave up 5 bases and J gave up 1 base; unmatched junction bases: 12. The CDR3 loop reads CAISPGQGRGRSNQPQHF. The CDR3 DNA reads as TGTGCCATCAGTCCGGGACAGGGACGAGGAAGAAGCAATCAGCCCCAGCATTTT.

The chain has TRBV10-1 and TRBJ1-1, with 7 bases fitting TRBD1. This CDR3 has 13 amino acids. Losses at the gene ends were 9 bases for V and 4 bases for J; bases not matched to a gene: 8. The V gene's germline CDR1 is WNHNN and CDR2 SYGVQD (reference sequence). This CDR3 is CARKRQGPTEAFF. In nucleotides, the CDR3 is TGCGCCAGGAAGAGACAGGGACCCACTGAAGCTTTCTTT.

This clone was detected only once. The chain joins TRBV5-1 to TRBJ1-3; 8 bases fit TRBD1. Trimming took 0 bases from V and 1 from J; bases not matched to a gene: 3. Germline CDR1 SGHRS, CDR2 YFSETQ. The CDR3 is 16 residues long. The DNA for the CDR3 is TGCGCCAGCAGCTTGGCGGGACAGGATTCTGGAAACACCATATATTTT. This codes for CASSLAGQDSGNTIYF.

This clone was observed a single time. J is TRBJ1-3 and V is TRBV10-2; TRBD1 matches at 8 bases. The ends lost 4 bases at V and 3 bases at J; junction bases unmatched: 8. The CDR3 has 16 residues. Germline assignment: CDR1 WSHSY and CDR2 SAAADI. The chain's CDR3 is CASSGQTGERGNTIYF. For the CDR3, the DNA is TGCGCCAGCAGTGGGCAGACAGGGGAGCGTGGAAACACCATATATTTT.

This clone was seen a single time. The J gene is TRBJ1-1, the V gene TRBV10-1, with 10 bases matching TRBD1. Per the germline V gene, CDR1 is WNHNN and CDR2 is SYGVQD (reference sequence). After removal of 5 bases from V and 7 bases from J, the junction contained 7 bases not matched to a gene. The length of the CDR3 is 14 residues. CDR3 coding DNA: TGCGCCAGCAGTCCGGGACAGGGGAGAGGTGAAGCTTTCTTT. It codes for CASSPGQGRGEAFF.

In its sample, this clone was seen a few times. This chain links TRBV20-1 with TRBJ1-3; tentatively, D is TRBD1 (6 bases). Germline V gene data show CDR1 as DFQATT and CDR2 as SNEGSKA (reference sequence). This CDR3 has 14 residues. The V and J ends lost 3 bases and 4 bases respectively, with 13 bases between them. The CDR3 DNA is TGCAGTGCTAGTTCAGGGGCGAGGGGAAACACCATATATTTT. Encoded protein: CSASSGARGNTIYF.

The rearrangement uses TRBV5-1 and TRBJ2-7; 9 bases align to TRBD1. V shed 0 bases, J shed 4 bases, and the junction held 8 bases outside the gene matches. The CDR3 has 16 amino acids. Germline V gene sequence: CDR1 SGHRS, CDR2 YFSETQ. The CDR3 is CASSLGRDRVVYEQYF. In DNA, the CDR3 is TGCGCCAGCAGCTTGGGCCGGGACAGGGTGGTTTACGAGCAGTACTTC.

This sequence joins TRBV6-5 and TRBJ1-2; D is uncertain. The CDR3 consists of 15 residues. Trimming removed 7 bases at V and 8 bases at J, with 23 bases between. Germline V gene lookup returns CDR1 MNHEY and CDR2 SVGAGI. This CDR3 is CASMGYTSAGGGYTF. As DNA, the CDR3 is TGTGCCAGCATGGGGTACACAAGTGCCGGCGGGGGCTACACCTTC.

This chain connects TRBV4-2 to TRBJ2-3; 8 bases are shared with TRBD2. Losses at the gene ends were 0 bases for V and 2 bases for J; bases not matched to a gene: 13. This CDR3 region has 19 residues. Germline CDR1 reads LGHNA; CDR2 reads YNFKEQ. The CDR3, as DNA: TGTGCCAGCAGCCAAGAATTAACGGGGGGGGCGTTCCCCACAGATACGCAGTATTTT. Translated, it gives CASSQELTGGAFPTDTQYF.

The rearrangement joins TRBV11-2 to TRBJ1-2; 10 bases agree with TRBD1. CDR1 is SGHAT, CDR2 FQNNGV, per germline. After removal of 3 bases from V and 6 bases from J, the junction contained 16 bases not matched to a gene. CDR3 length: 18 residues. The CDR3 protein is CASSFSGINDRGQDGYTF. The CDR3 region has the DNA TGTGCCAGCAGCTTTAGTGGGATAAACGACAGGGGGCAGGATGGCTACACCTTC.

J is TRBJ2-3 and V is TRBV7-3, with 13 bases matching TRBD2. CDR3 length equals 20 residues. CDR1 is SGHTA, CDR2 FQGTGA, per germline. Trimming removed 5 bases from V and 6 bases from J; junction bases left unmatched: 20. CDR3 sequence: CASSPLGLAGSVPLRDTQYF. CDR3 bases: TGTGCCAGCAGCCCCCTGGGACTAGCGGGGTCAGTCCCTCTAAGGGATACGCAGTATTTT. The variable domain in full, completed from reference TRBV7-3 and TRBJ2-3, reads GAGVSQTPSNKVTEKGKYVELRCDPISGHTALYWYRQSLGQGPEFLIYFQGTGAADDSGLPNDRFFAVRPEGSVSTLKIQRTERGDSAVYLCASSPLGLAGSVPLRDTQYFGPGTRLTVL.

The rearrangement joins TRBV3-1 (or the pseudogene TRBV3-2) to TRBJ2-5, with 7 bases that match TRBD2. The CDR3 spans 13 residues. The germline V gene encodes CDR1 LGHDT and CDR2 YNNKEL (reference sequence). With V trimmed by 8 bases and J by 5 bases, 8 bases remained unmatched. The CDR3 sequence is CASSPGGRETQYF. The DNA for the CDR3 is TGTGCCAGCTCTCCGGGGGGTAGGGAGACCCAGTACTTC.

The J gene is TRBJ1-2, the V gene TRBV27; a possible D gene is TRBD1 (6 bases). Germline V gene lookup returns CDR1 MNHEY and CDR2 SMNVEV (reference sequence). There are 15 residues in the CDR3. Trimming pared 2 bases from V and 2 bases from J, leaving 12 bases between. CDR3 in DNA: TGTGCCAGCAGTTTAGGGGGACATAAAAACTATGGCTACACCTTC. Translated: CASSLGGHKNYGYTF.

This rearrangement joins TRBV27 to TRBJ2-3, with TRBD2 matching 15 bases. V shed 6 bases, J shed 10 bases, and the junction held 14 bases outside the gene matches. The CDR3 has 17 residues. Looked up from germline, CDR1 is MNHEY and CDR2 is SMNVEV (reference sequence). The CDR3 nucleotides read TGTGCCAGCAGCCCACCCGGACTAGCGGGGGGGCCCTCCCCGCAGTATTTT. This encodes CASSPPGLAGGPSPQYF.

This chain connects TRBV2 to TRBJ2-2; no definite D call. The CDR3 loop spans 13 amino acids. V lost 6 bases and J lost 6, with 11 bases in between. CDR1 and CDR2 from the germline V gene are SNHLY and FYNNEI. The CDR3 DNA follows: TGTGCCAGCAGCTACGAGGTAGCCGGGGAGCTGTTTTTT. This gives the protein CASSYEVAGELFF. The full variable domain, its missing parts supplied by reference TRBV2 and TRBJ2-2, is EPEVTQTPSHQVTQMGQEVILRCVPISNHLYFYWYRQILGQKVEFLVSFYNNEISEKSEIFDDQFSVERPDGSNFTLKIRSTKLEDSAMYFCASSYEVAGELFFGEGSRLTVL.

The chain carries TRBV13 and TRBJ1-2, with D possibly matching TRBD1 (5 bases). The germline CDR1 and CDR2 sequences are PRHDT and FYEKMQ (reference sequence). The length of the CDR3 is 15 residues. The V end lost 1 base, the J end lost 5 bases, and 14 bases lay between the germline ends. The DNA for the CDR3 is TGTGCCAGCAGCTTAGAGGGGTCTGTTCGGTATGGCTACACCTTC. Residues: CASSLEGSVRYGYTF. Full variable domain (remainder filled in from reference TRBV13 and TRBJ1-2): AAGVIQSPRHLIKEKRETATLKCYPIPRHDTVYWYQQGPGQDPQFLISFYEKMQSDKGSIPDRFSAQQFSDYHSELNMSSLELGDSALYFCASSLEGSVRYGYTFGSGTRLTVV.

This rearrangement joins TRBV29-1 to TRBJ1-1, with D perhaps matching TRBD1 (5 bases). This CDR3 spans 13 amino acids. V was shortened by 6 bases and J by 0 bases, with 11 bases between the two germline ends. Per the germline V gene, CDR1 is SQVTM and CDR2 is ANQGSEA. The CDR3 loop is CSVSGLVNTEAFF. The CDR3, as DNA: TGCAGCGTCTCAGGGTTGGTGAACACTGAAGCTTTCTTT.

V and J are TRBV5-5 and TRBJ1-1; no firm D call. Trimming removed 2 bases at V and 1 base at J, with 6 bases between. CDR1 SGHKS and CDR2 YYEKEE come from the germline V gene (reference sequence). CDR3 length: 13 residues. The CDR3 region is CASSFSSNTEAFF. The CDR3 DNA sequence: TGTGCCAGCAGCTTTAGCTCGAACACTGAAGCTTTCTTT.

The rearrangement joins TRBV5-6 to TRBJ1-4; no reliable D call. CDR3 length equals 16 residues. CDR1 and CDR2 (germline): SGHDT, YYEEEE. V lost 2 bases and J 6 bases, leaving 17 bases between the germline ends. The CDR3 sequence is CASSFSPGLYDEKLFF. The CDR3 DNA sequence: TGTGCCAGCAGCTTCTCCCCAGGCCTTTATGATGAAAAACTGTTTTTT.

The table lists this clone with a count of one. The J gene is TRBJ1-2, the V gene TRBV3-1 (or the pseudogene TRBV3-2), with D tentatively TRBD1 (5 bases). The V gene lost 7 bases and the J gene lost 7 bases, with 16 bases spanning the gap. The germline V gene encodes CDR1 LGHDT and CDR2 YNNKEL (reference sequence). The CDR3 totals 13 residues. CDR3 sequence: CASTSVGAGGYTF. Written as DNA, the CDR3 is TGTGCCAGCACCTCAGTAGGGGCTGGTGGCTACACCTTC.

The chain joins TRBV2 to TRBJ2-1, with 7 bases that match TRBD1. Unmatched junction bases numbered 14, after V lost 7 bases and J lost 5 bases. The germline CDR1 and CDR2 sequences are SNHLY and FYNNEI. This CDR3 has 16 amino acids. The CDR3: CASTTERGRNDNEQFF. In DNA form, the CDR3 reads TGTGCCAGCACTACGGAGAGGGGGCGAAACGACAATGAGCAGTTCTTC.

This clone has a single count. The J gene is TRBJ2-7, the V gene TRBV5-6, with 9 bases fitting TRBD1. CDR1 and CDR2 (germline): SGHDT, YYEEEE. J gave up 3 bases and V 2 bases, and 6 bases lay outside the gene matches. This CDR3 spans 15 amino acids. The chain's CDR3 is CASSLGTGLYYEQYF. DNA of the CDR3: TGTGCCAGCAGCTTAGGGACAGGGCTTTACTACGAGCAGTACTTC. The full variable domain, in which reference TRBV5-6 and TRBJ2-7 provide the parts outside the CDR3, is DAGVTQSPTHLIKTRGQQVTLRCSPKSGHDTVSWYQQALGQGPQFIFQYYEEEERQRGNFPDRFSGHQFPNYSSELNVNALLLGDSALYLCASSLGTGLYYEQYFGPGTRLTVT.

The chain has TRBV7-9 and TRBJ2-3, with D possibly being TRBD2 (5 bases). The CDR3 is 17 residues long. Between the trimmed V and J ends, which lost 5 bases and 0 bases, there was a span of 18 bases. Germline V lookup: CDR1 SEHNR, CDR2 FQNEAQ (reference sequence). Here the CDR3 DNA reads TGTGCCAGCAGCGGGAGACGGTGGGGAACTAGCACAGATACGCAGTATTTT. It codes for CASSGRRWGTSTDTQYF.

As DNA, the CDR3 is TGCGCCAGCAGCTTGGCACATAGCACAGATACGCAGTATTTT. Amino acids: CASSLAHSTDTQYF. This rearrangement joins TRBV5-1 to TRBJ2-3; D is uncertain. Trimming left V 0 bases short and J 0 bases short, with 5 bases between. CDR3 length: 14 amino acids. Germline assignment: CDR1 SGHRS and CDR2 YFSETQ.

A single count supports this clone. The chain carries TRBV2 and TRBJ2-3; 8 positions match TRBD2. V shed 4 bases and J 2 bases; nucleotides not matched to a gene: 5. Germline V gene sequence: CDR1 SNHLY, CDR2 FYNNEI. This CDR3 is built from 15 residues. The CDR3 spells CASSVAGGDTDTQYF. CDR3 sequence (DNA): TGTGCCAGCAGTGTCGCGGGGGGAGACACAGATACGCAGTATTTT.